Below are 14 T cell receptor beta chains sequenced from a single sample in a study of cytomegalovirus exposure and HLA in healthy donors. The PCR had 60 Vbeta and 13 Jbeta primers. This table comes from immunoSEQ multiplex PCR, and its TCRdb copy is limited to in-frame clones, with some not included. Here the sample table reports some 160,000 clones. Specimen: PBMCs. These receptors were collected from a man aged 25-45 years in good health and CMV-seronegative.

The chain recombines TRBV5-4 with TRBJ1-1; D unresolved. The germline CDR1 and CDR2 sequences are SGHNT and YYREEE (reference sequence). Trimming pared 1 base from V and 2 bases from J, leaving 6 bases between. The CDR3 is made up of 13 amino acids. The CDR3 loop reads CASSLPTNTEAFF. CDR3 DNA: TGTGCCAGCAGCTTGCCGACAAACACTGAAGCTTTCTTT.

V usage is TRBV14 and J usage is TRBJ2-7; TRBD2 agrees at 8 bases. CDR1 and CDR2 (germline): SGHDN, FVKESK. The CDR3 totals 15 residues. With V trimmed by 4 bases and J by 4 bases, 9 bases remained unmatched. CDR3 protein: CASSPRAGVTYEQYF. The CDR3 nucleotides are TGTGCCAGCAGCCCCCGAGCGGGAGTAACGTACGAGCAGTACTTC.

The chain is built from TRBV27 and TRBJ1-1, with a possible D match to TRBD1 (5 bases). V was shortened by 3 bases and J by 4 bases, with 9 bases between the two germline ends. This CDR3 has 13 amino acids. In germline, CDR1 is MNHEY, CDR2 SMNVEV (reference sequence). The CDR3 sequence is CASSLGGSTEAFF. The CDR3 region has the DNA TGTGCCAGCAGTTTGGGGGGGAGCACTGAAGCTTTCTTT.

V and J are TRBV10-3 and TRBJ2-2; tentatively, D is TRBD1 (5 bases). Germline V gives CDR1 ENHRY, CDR2 SYGVKD. With 9 bases removed from V and 5 bases from J, the gap between germline ends came to 19 bases. CDR3 length: 15 amino acids. The CDR3: CAISQGPPQTGELFF. In DNA, the CDR3 is TGTGCCATAAGTCAGGGTCCCCCTCAGACCGGGGAGCTGTTTTTT.

The genes are TRBV6-1 and TRBJ2-7; D perhaps matches TRBD2 (5 bases). The CDR3 covers 10 residues. Germline values: CDR1 MNHNS, CDR2 SASEGT. CDR3 bases: TGTGCGGACTTCTCCTACGAGCAGTACTTC. Encoded protein: CADFSYEQYF.

The rearrangement uses TRBV5-1 and TRBJ1-1; D ambiguous. Germline assignment: CDR1 SGHRS and CDR2 YFSETQ. The CDR3 runs to 10 residues. The germline V and J ends were trimmed by 6 bases and 6 bases, with 6 bases remaining between them. CDR3 in DNA: TGCGCCAGCACCCAGTCTGAAGCTTTCTTT. Amino acids: CASTQSEAFF.

The chain combines TRBV28 with TRBJ1-4; D ambiguous. The CDR3 spans 15 residues. Trimming shortened V by 5 bases and J by 4 bases, and 14 bases separated the two germline ends. CDR1 and CDR2 (germline): MDHEN, SYDVKM. CDR3 sequence: CASSVHALSNEKLFF. The CDR3 DNA sequence: TGTGCCAGCAGTGTCCACGCCTTGAGTAATGAAAAACTGTTTTTT.

V is TRBV2 and J is TRBJ1-1; the D gene is possibly TRBD1 (5 bases). The CDR3 sequence is 13 residues long. The V end was cut by 3 bases, the J end by 1 base, with 6 bases between. The germline V gene has CDR1 SNHLY and CDR2 FYNNEI. The chain's CDR3 is CASSEGPNTEAFF. The CDR3 nucleotides read TGTGCCAGCAGTGAGGGGCCGAACACTGAAGCTTTCTTT. The full variable domain, in which reference TRBV2 and TRBJ1-1 provide the parts outside the CDR3, is EPEVTQTPSHQVTQMGQEVILRCVPISNHLYFYWYRQILGQKVEFLVSFYNNEISEKSEIFDDQFSVERPDGSNFTLKIRSTKLEDSAMYFCASSEGPNTEAFFGQGTRLTVV.

V and J are TRBV27 and TRBJ2-2; 8 positions match TRBD1. Germline values: CDR1 MNHEY, CDR2 SMNVEV (reference sequence). This CDR3 is 15 amino acids long. V lost 6 bases, J lost 5 bases, and 8 bases stayed unmatched. The chain's CDR3 is CASRSQGGITGELFF. CDR3 nucleotide sequence: TGTGCCAGCAGGTCACAGGGGGGTATAACCGGGGAGCTGTTTTTT.

Of note for this clone: Additional DNA sequences in this sample encode the identical CDR3. V and J are TRBV9 and TRBJ2-3, with 8 bases matching TRBD2. There are 15 residues in the CDR3. The germline V gene encodes CDR1 SGDLS and CDR2 YYNGEE. Germline trimming cut 1 base from V and 5 bases from J; bases unmatched to any gene: 6. The CDR3 region has the DNA TGTGCCAGCAGCGTATTTGCGGGAGGAGAAGATACGCAGTATTTT. It encodes CASSVFAGGEDTQYF.

This chain uses TRBV9 with TRBJ2-5; tentatively, D is TRBD2 (6 bases). V lost 6 bases and J lost 0, with 9 bases in between. The CDR3 has 13 residues. Per germline, CDR1 SGDLS and CDR2 YYNGEE. The chain's CDR3 is CASKGGNQETQYF. In DNA form, the CDR3 reads TGTGCCAGCAAAGGCGGGAACCAAGAGACCCAGTACTTC.

This chain uses TRBV28 with TRBJ1-3; possibly TRBD1 for D (5 bases). Between the trimmed V and J ends, which lost 4 bases and 8 bases, there was a span of 15 bases. CDR1 and CDR2 (germline): MDHEN, SYDVKM. This CDR3 is 14 amino acids long. CDR3 sequence reads: CASSSVWGEDTIYF. CDR3 DNA: TGTGCCAGCAGTTCGGTGTGGGGGGAGGACACCATATATTTT.

This chain links TRBV7-9 with TRBJ1-4; TRBD1 matches 11 bases. The ends lost 6 bases at V and 8 bases at J; junction bases unmatched: 5. Germline V gene lookup returns CDR1 SEHNR and CDR2 FQNEAQ (reference sequence). CDR3 length: 14 amino acids. The CDR3 protein is CASRRTGGLEKLFF. The CDR3 nucleotides are TGTGCCAGCAGAAGGACAGGGGGCTTGGAAAAACTGTTTTTT.

The V and J genes are TRBV6-1 and TRBJ2-7; TRBD1 is a possible D gene (9 bases). The CDR3 length is 15 residues. Germline V gene data show CDR1 as MNHNS and CDR2 as SASEGT. The V gene lost 0 bases and the J gene lost 9 bases, with 18 bases spanning the gap. CDR3 sequence (DNA): TGTGCCAGCAGTGAAGCCTTACAGGGGGCGGGAGGGCAGTACTTC. Translated, it gives CASSEALQGAGGQYF.